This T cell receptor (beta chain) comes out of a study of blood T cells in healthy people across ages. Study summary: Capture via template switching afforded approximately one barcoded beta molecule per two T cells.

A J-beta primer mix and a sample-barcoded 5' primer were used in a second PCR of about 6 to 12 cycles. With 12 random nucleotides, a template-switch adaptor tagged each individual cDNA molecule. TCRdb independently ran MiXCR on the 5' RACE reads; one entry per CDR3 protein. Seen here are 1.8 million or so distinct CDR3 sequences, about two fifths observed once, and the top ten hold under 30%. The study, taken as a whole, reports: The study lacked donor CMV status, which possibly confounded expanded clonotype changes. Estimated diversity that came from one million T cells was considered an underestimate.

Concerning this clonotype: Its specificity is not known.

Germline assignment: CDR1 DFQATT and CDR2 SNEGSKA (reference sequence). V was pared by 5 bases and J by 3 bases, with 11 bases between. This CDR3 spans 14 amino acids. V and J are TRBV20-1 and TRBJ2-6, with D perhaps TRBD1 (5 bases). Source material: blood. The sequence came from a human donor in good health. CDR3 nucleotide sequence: TGCAGTGCTCCCGGACAAGGTGGGGCCAACGTCCTGACTTTC. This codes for CSAPGQGGANVLTF.